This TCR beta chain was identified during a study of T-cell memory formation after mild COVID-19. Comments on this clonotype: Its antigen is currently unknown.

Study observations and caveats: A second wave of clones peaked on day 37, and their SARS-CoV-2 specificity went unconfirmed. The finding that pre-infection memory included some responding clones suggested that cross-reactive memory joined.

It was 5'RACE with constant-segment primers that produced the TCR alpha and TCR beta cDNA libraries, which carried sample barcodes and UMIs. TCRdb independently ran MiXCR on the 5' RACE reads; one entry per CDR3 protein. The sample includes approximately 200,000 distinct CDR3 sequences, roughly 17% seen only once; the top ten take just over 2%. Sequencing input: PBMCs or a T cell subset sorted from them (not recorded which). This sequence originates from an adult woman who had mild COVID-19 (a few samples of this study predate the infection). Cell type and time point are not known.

Here the CDR3 DNA reads TGTGCCAGCAGCCAAGGGGGGGGTAGTTCACCCCTCCACTTT. Translation gives CASSQGGGSSPLHF. This chain joins TRBV3-1 and TRBJ1-6, with D possibly TRBD1 on 5 matching bases. Trimming removed 1 base from V and 9 bases from J, with 10 bases in between. Per germline, CDR1 LGHDT and CDR2 YNNKEL (reference sequence). The CDR3 is 14 amino acids.